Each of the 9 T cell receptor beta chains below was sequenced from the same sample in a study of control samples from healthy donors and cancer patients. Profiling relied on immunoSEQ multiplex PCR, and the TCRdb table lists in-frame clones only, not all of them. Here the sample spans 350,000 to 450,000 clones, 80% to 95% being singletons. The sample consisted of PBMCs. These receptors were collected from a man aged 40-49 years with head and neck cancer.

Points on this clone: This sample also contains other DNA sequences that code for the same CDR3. CDR3 protein: CASRGRPYNSPLHF. CDR3 in DNA: TGTGCCAGTAGAGGCCGGCCTTATAATTCACCCCTCCACTTT. V usage is TRBV19 and J usage is TRBJ1-6; no clear D. The CDR3 contains 14 residues. Germline CDR1 LNHDA, CDR2 SQIVND (reference sequence). V lost 6 bases and J lost 4, with 10 bases in between.

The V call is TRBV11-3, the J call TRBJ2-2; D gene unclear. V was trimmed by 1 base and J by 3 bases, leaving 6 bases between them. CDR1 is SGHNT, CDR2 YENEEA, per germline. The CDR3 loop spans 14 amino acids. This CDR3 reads CASSLARDTGELFF. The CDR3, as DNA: TGTGCCAGCAGCTTAGCCCGGGACACCGGGGAGCTGTTTTTT.

The CDR3 reads CASSLVGQGAYNEQFF. The CDR3 bases are TGTGCCAGCAGCTTAGTGGGGCAGGGGGCCTACAATGAGCAGTTCTTC. This chain uses TRBV7-6 with TRBJ2-1; 7 nucleotides line up with TRBD1. The trim removed 1 base at V and 2 bases at J, leaving 5 bases unmatched. The CDR3 has 16 residues. Per the germline V gene, CDR1 is SGHVS and CDR2 is FNYEAQ.

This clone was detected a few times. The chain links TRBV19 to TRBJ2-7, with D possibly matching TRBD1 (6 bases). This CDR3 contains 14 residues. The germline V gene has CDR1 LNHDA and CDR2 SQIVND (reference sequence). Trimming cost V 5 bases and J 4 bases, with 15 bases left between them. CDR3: CASSDQTGIYEQYF. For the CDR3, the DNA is TGTGCCAGTAGTGACCAAACAGGGATTTACGAGCAGTACTTC.

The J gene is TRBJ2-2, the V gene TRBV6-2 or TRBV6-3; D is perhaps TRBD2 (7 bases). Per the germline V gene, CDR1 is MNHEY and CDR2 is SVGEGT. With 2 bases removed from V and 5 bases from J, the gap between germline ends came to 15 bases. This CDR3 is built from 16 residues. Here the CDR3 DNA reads TGTGCCAGCAGTTACGGGGGGGCTAGAGGGACCGGGGAGCTGTTTTTT. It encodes CASSYGGARGTGELFF.

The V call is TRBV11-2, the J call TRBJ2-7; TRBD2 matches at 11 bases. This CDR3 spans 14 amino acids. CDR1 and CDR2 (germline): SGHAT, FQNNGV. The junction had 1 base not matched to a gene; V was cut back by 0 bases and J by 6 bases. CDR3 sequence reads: CASSLELAGAEQYF. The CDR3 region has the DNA TGTGCCAGCAGCTTAGAACTAGCGGGGGCCGAGCAGTACTTC. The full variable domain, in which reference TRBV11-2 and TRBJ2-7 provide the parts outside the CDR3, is EAGVAQSPRYKIIEKRQSVAFWCNPISGHATLYWYQQILGQGPKLLIQFQNNGVVDDSQLPKDRFSAERLKGVDSTLKIQPAKLEDSAVYLCASSLELAGAEQYFGPGTRLTVT.

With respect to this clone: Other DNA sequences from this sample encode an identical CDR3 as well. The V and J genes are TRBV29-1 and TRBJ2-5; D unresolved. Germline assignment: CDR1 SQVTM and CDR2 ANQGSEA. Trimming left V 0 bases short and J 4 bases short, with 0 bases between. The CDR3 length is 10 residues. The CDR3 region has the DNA TGCAGCGTTGAAGAAGAGACCCAGTACTTC. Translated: CSVEEETQYF.

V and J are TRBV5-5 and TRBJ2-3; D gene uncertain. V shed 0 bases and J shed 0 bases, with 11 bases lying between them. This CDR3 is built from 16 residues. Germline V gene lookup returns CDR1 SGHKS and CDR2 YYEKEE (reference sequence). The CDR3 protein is CASSLVPSWSTDTQYF. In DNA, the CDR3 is TGTGCCAGCAGCTTGGTCCCCAGCTGGAGCACAGATACGCAGTATTTT.

CDR3 amino acids: CASRVHGDTEAFF. CDR3 coding DNA: TGCGCCAGCAGGGTCCATGGGGACACTGAAGCTTTCTTT. V usage is TRBV5-1 and J usage is TRBJ1-1; D is undetermined. V shed 5 bases and J shed 3 bases, with 11 bases lying between them. The CDR3 contains 13 residues. The germline CDR1 and CDR2 sequences are SGHRS and YFSETQ. The variable domain in full, with the rest retrieved from reference TRBV5-1 and TRBJ1-1, is KAGVTQTPRYLIKTRGQQVTLSCSPISGHRSVSWYQQTPGQGLQFLFEYFSETQRNKGNFPGRFSGRQFSNSRSEMNVSTLELGDSALYLCASRVHGDTEAFFGQGTRLTVV.